This T cell receptor beta chain was sequenced during a study of radiotherapy plus CTLA-4 blockade in lung cancer. Study-wide findings and caveats: Tumor-origin TCR clones grew in blood after radiotherapy plus ipilimumab.

Concerning this clone itself: The antigen remains unidentified.

Assay used: immunoSEQ multiplex PCR; TCRdb lists only in-frame clones, some missing. The sample includes 39,000 or so clones, around three quarters seen only once; the top ten take 8.5% to 9%. The study treated chemo-refractory metastatic non-small-cell lung cancer patients with focal radiation plus ipilimumab CTLA-4 blockade. This TCR came from a human donor with non-small cell lung cancer who had stable disease on radiotherapy plus ipilimumab. The source material was peripheral blood, sampled from a patient treated with radiotherapy plus ipilimumab.

This chain's CDR3 is CASSARVDIYQSRANVLTF. The CDR3, as DNA: TGTGCCAGCTCAGCGCGCGTGGACATTTACCAAAGTCGGGCCAACGTCCTGACTTTC. The chain links TRBV18 to TRBJ2-6; tentative D call: TRBD1 (5 bases). CDR1 is KGHSH and CDR2 is LQKENI in the germline V gene. Trimming cost V 5 bases and J 5 bases, with 25 bases left between them. The CDR3 has 19 residues.